These 16 T cell receptor beta chains were all obtained from the same sample, sequenced in a study of response to subunit inactivated influenza vaccine. TCRdb reprocessed the RT-PCR reads with MiXCR, giving one entry per CDR3 protein. In the table there are about 620,000 distinct CDR3 sequences, around 10% of which are singletons. The same data also contributed to another study, on T cells expressing NK-cell markers. That paper notes: Making the TCR beta cDNA relied on 5'RACE template switching with UMIs.

Sequencing used PBMCs from blood, obtained on the day of vaccination. All receptors come from a man aged 50 to 59 who received an inactivated influenza vaccine.

This clonotype was observed a few times. A much larger clone differs from this one at a single base, so this may be a read error. This chain connects TRBV6-2 or TRBV6-3 to TRBJ2-7, with D possibly being TRBD1 (6 bases). The ends were cut back, 2 bases at V and 0 bases at J, with 8 bases in the middle. The germline V gene encodes CDR1 MNHEY and CDR2 SVGEGT. The CDR3 loop spans 14 amino acids. This CDR3 is CASSYRDTSYEQYF. In DNA, the CDR3 is TGTGCCAGCAGTTACCGGGACACCTCCTACGAGCAGTACTTC.

The chain has TRBV18 and TRBJ2-7; D may match TRBD1 or TRBD2 (5 bases each). Between the trimmed V and J ends, which lost 1 base and 4 bases, there was a span of 11 bases. Germline V gene sequence: CDR1 KGHSH, CDR2 LQKENI. This CDR3 region has 14 residues. The DNA for the CDR3 is TGTGCCAGCTCACCACAGGGGAGTGGTTACGAGCAGTACTTC. Protein: CASSPQGSGYEQYF.

This clonotype has more than one count but fewer than ten. The chain joins TRBV7-2 to TRBJ2-7, with TRBD1 identical over 11 bases. From germline, CDR1 is SGHTA and CDR2 FQGNSA. The V and J ends lost 4 bases and 7 bases, in that order; junction bases with no gene match: 6. This CDR3 has 14 residues. The CDR3 nucleotides read TGTGCCAGCAGCTACCCGGGACAGGGGGTTGAGCAGTACTTC. Amino acid sequence: CASSYPGQGVEQYF.

The chain carries TRBV28 and TRBJ2-5; possibly TRBD1 or TRBD2 for D (6 bases each). CDR3 size: 17 residues. V was shortened by 6 bases and J by 4 bases, with 24 bases between the two germline ends. Germline lookup yields CDR1 MDHEN and CDR2 SYDVKM. CDR3 region: CASSQVDIRGPLETQYF. The CDR3 nucleotides are TGTGCCAGCAGCCAGGTAGACATTCGGGGGCCCCTAGAGACCCAGTACTTC.

The V gene is TRBV12-3 or TRBV12-4, the J gene TRBJ2-6, with D hard to call. CDR3 length: 14 residues. V lost 8 bases and J 0 bases, leaving 8 bases between the germline ends. The CDR3 loop is CASRQNSGANVLTF. DNA of the CDR3: TGTGCCAGCCGCCAGAACTCTGGGGCCAACGTCCTGACTTTC.

This clonotype was seen ten or more times. The V gene is TRBV20-1, the J gene TRBJ1-2; D gene ambiguous. Germline CDR1 is DFQATT and CDR2 is SNEGSKA (reference sequence). The V end was cut by 1 base, the J end by 4 bases, with 10 bases between. There are 13 residues in the CDR3. CDR3: CSARGGGPYGYTF. In DNA, the CDR3 is TGCAGTGCTAGAGGTGGAGGCCCCTATGGCTACACCTTC.

The CDR3: CASSLARANYEQYF. CDR3 sequence (DNA): TGTGCCAGCAGCTTAGCGCGGGCAAACTACGAGCAGTACTTC. J is TRBJ2-7 and V is TRBV7-2; a weak D match, TRBD2 (5 bases). Looked up from germline, CDR1 is SGHTA and CDR2 is FQGNSA. CDR3 length: 14 residues. Trimming stripped 0 bases from V and 3 bases from J, with 9 bases between.

CDR3 coding DNA: TGCAGCGTTGAAGGGGCACGACTAGCAATCCTCCAGGGTACGCAGTATTTT. This gives the protein CSVEGARLAILQGTQYF. This chain links TRBV29-1 with TRBJ2-3; 7 bases align to TRBD2. This CDR3 has 17 amino acids. The trim removed 1 base at V and 8 bases at J, leaving 18 bases unmatched. CDR1 is SQVTM and CDR2 is ANQGSEA in the germline V gene.

This clonotype was observed a few times. The rearrangement uses TRBV2 and TRBJ2-5, with 7 nucleotides matching TRBD1. This CDR3 comprises 14 residues. Germline trimming cut 7 bases from V and 1 base from J; bases unmatched to any gene: 6. The germline CDR1 and CDR2 sequences are SNHLY and FYNNEI. The CDR3 DNA reads as TGTGCCAGCAATCTGGGACAGCTCCAAGAGACCCAGTACTTC. This sequence encodes CASNLGQLQETQYF. The entire variable domain, with the rest obtained from reference TRBV2 and TRBJ2-5, is as follows: EPEVTQTPSHQVTQMGQEVILRCVPISNHLYFYWYRQILGQKVEFLVSFYNNEISEKSEIFDDQFSVERPDGSNFTLKIRSTKLEDSAMYFCASNLGQLQETQYFGPGTRLLVL.

This clonotype has only a few counts. The chain has TRBV7-9 and TRBJ2-1; TRBD2 aligns across 12 bases. Germline CDR1 SEHNR, CDR2 FQNEAQ (reference sequence). This CDR3 comprises 15 residues. The V segment lost 4 bases and the J segment 16 bases; nucleotides outside the gene matches: 14. As DNA, the CDR3 is TGTGCCAGCAGCTCGCCTAGCGGGAGGGCCTCTACTTCTTTCTTC. Amino acid sequence: CASSSPSGRASTSFF.

Many counts were recorded for this clonotype. The chain uses TRBV9 and TRBJ1-1; D not certain. The length of the CDR3 is 14 residues. V was trimmed by 1 base and J by 2 bases, leaving 9 bases between them. The germline gives CDR1 SGDLS, CDR2 YYNGEE. The CDR3 protein is CASSVRPSNTEAFF. For the CDR3, the DNA is TGTGCCAGCAGCGTACGCCCAAGTAACACTGAAGCTTTCTTT.

The chain couples TRBV6-2 or TRBV6-3 to TRBJ2-2; D ambiguous. Deletions cut 11 bases from V and 9 bases from J, with 13 bases between. Per germline, CDR1 MNHEY and CDR2 SVGEGT. The CDR3 is 11 amino acids. The CDR3 bases are TGTGCCCCCCCCGAGGACCGGGAGCTGTTTTTT. Translating it yields CAPPEDRELFF.

The rearrangement uses TRBV18 and TRBJ2-7, with D possibly called TRBD1 or TRBD2 (6 bases each). Germline CDR1 reads KGHSH; CDR2 reads LQKENI. Trimming left V 8 bases short and J 7 bases short, with 21 bases between. The CDR3 totals 14 residues. The CDR3 DNA reads TGTGCCAGCACCTCTGGACAGCCCGCGGGGGAGCAGTACTTC. It is translated as CASTSGQPAGEQYF.

V gene TRBV7-9 combines with J gene TRBJ1-6; D might be TRBD1 (5 bases). The germline V and J ends were trimmed by 7 bases and 6 bases, with 13 bases remaining between them. The CDR3 runs to 14 residues. Germline V lookup: CDR1 SEHNR, CDR2 FQNEAQ (reference sequence). CDR3 region: CASTLAGRNSPLHF. The CDR3 nucleotides read TGTGCCAGCACCCTCGCAGGGCGTAATTCACCCCTCCACTTT.

About this clonotype: A much more abundant neighbour one base away suggests this may be a read error. The rearrangement joins TRBV3-1 to TRBJ2-7, with TRBD1 matching over 10 bases. The length of the CDR3 is 15 residues. From germline, CDR1 is LGHDT and CDR2 YNNKEL (reference sequence). The CDR3 spells CVSSQGTGVPYEQYF. For the CDR3, the DNA is TGTGTCAGCAGCCAGGGGACAGGGGTCCCCTACGAGCAGTACTTC.

The CDR3 nucleotides are TGTGCCACCAGTGATACCCCCGGGACAGGGGGTGGAGAGACCCAGTACTTC. Protein: CATSDTPGTGGGETQYF. V usage is TRBV24-1 and J usage is TRBJ2-5, with 11 bases fitting TRBD1. This CDR3 spans 17 amino acids. Unmatched junction bases numbered 9, after V lost 3 bases and J lost 4 bases. Per germline, CDR1 KGHDR and CDR2 SFDVKD.